The T cell receptor (beta chain) described here comes from a study of post-analysis software for immune sequencing data. Points from the study as a whole: Patients had higher frequencies than controls of roughly five TRBV segments, including TRBV5-6, TRBV5-1 and TRBV20-1.

This clonotype was seen more than once but under ten times. The antigen is not known. TCR beta cDNA libraries had unique molecular identifiers. TCRdb reprocessed the PCR reads via MiXCR and lists one record per CDR3 protein. The profile shows roughly 600,000 distinct CDR3 sequences, about 40% of them singletons. This CDR3 comprises 11 residues. Deletions cut 8 bases from V and 6 bases from J, with 10 bases between. The chain couples TRBV12-3 or TRBV12-4 to TRBJ1-1, with D maybe TRBD1 (6 bases). The sample comprised blood. The sequence was collected from a girl under 18 with multiple sclerosis. The CDR3 nucleotides read TGTGCCAGCCGGGGGCTTGCTGAAGCTTTCTTT. Protein product: CASRGLAEAFF.